These T cell receptor beta chains were read from a single sample in a study of cytomegalovirus exposure and HLA in healthy donors. Only in-frame clones appear in the TCRdb table, and some are missing; sequencing was by immunoSEQ multiplex PCR. Among 80,000 to 95,000 clones listed, approximately 63% were seen once. Material for sequencing was PBMCs. The receptors shown here come from a woman between 25 and 40 years old in good health and CMV-seronegative. CDR3s include the opening cysteine and the closing phenylalanine or tryptophan. The D gene is left open where the match is weak. Size tells how often a clone was seen (once, few, many) or the class of an expanded clone, and some rows leave it out.

size: -; J: TRBJ2-7; D: -; V: TRBV9; CDR3: CASSVGNSVEGYEQYF; DNA: TGTGCCAGCAGCGTAGGGAACTCGGTAGAGGGCTACGAGCAGTACTTC
size: few; J: TRBJ1-2; D: -; V: TRBV7-2; CDR3: CASSPRTGLLDGYTF; DNA: TGTGCCAGCAGTCCTAGAACAGGGTTATTGGATGGCTACACCTTC
size: -; J: TRBJ2-7; D: -; V: TRBV6-8; CDR3: CASSPDTPYEQYF; DNA: TGTGCCAGCAGTCCGGACACCCCCTACGAGCAGTACTTC
size: few; J: TRBJ2-1; D: -; V: TRBV5-6; CDR3: CASKGERYNEQFF; DNA: TGTGCCAGCAAGGGGGAACGTTACAATGAGCAGTTCTTC
size: -; J: TRBJ2-7; D: TRBD1; V: TRBV19; CDR3: CASSQFGTASSYEQYF; DNA: TGTGCCAGTAGTCAATTCGGGACAGCCTCCTCCTACGAGCAGTACTTC
size: -; J: TRBJ2-7; D: -; V: TRBV28; CDR3: CASSPRGSGGITYEQYF; DNA: TGTGCCAGCAGTCCCCGGGGGAGCGGAGGCATAACCTACGAGCAGTACTTC
size: few; J: TRBJ1-5; D: -; V: TRBV30; CDR3: CASQRGDQPQHF; DNA: TGTGCCTCCCAACGGGGGGATCAGCCCCAGCATTTT
size: -; J: TRBJ2-1; D: -; V: TRBV2; CDR3: CASTLLLGNEQFF; DNA: TGTGCCAGCACCCTCCTACTAGGGAATGAGCAGTTCTTC
size: -; J: TRBJ2-5; D: TRBD2; V: TRBV11-2; CDR3: CASSGGLAQAQETQYF; DNA: TGTGCCAGCAGCGGTGGACTAGCGCAAGCCCAAGAGACCCAGTACTTC
size: -; J: TRBJ1-1; D: -; V: TRBV27; CDR3: CASSPYMNTEAFF; DNA: TGTGCCAGCAGTCCGTACATGAACACTGAAGCTTTCTTT
size: -; J: TRBJ2-7; D: -; V: TRBV7-9; CDR3: CASSFGRNEQYF; DNA: TGTGCCAGCAGCTTCGGTCGCAACGAGCAGTACTTC
size: -; J: TRBJ1-1; D: -; V: TRBV18; CDR3: CASSPFTGKNTEAFF; DNA: TGTGCCAGCTCACCATTCACAGGCAAGAACACTGAAGCTTTCTTT
size: -; J: TRBJ1-2; D: -; V: TRBV5-1; CDR3: CASSLTAEVYGYTF; DNA: TGCGCCAGCAGCTTGACAGCTGAAGTCTATGGCTACACCTTC
size: -; J: TRBJ2-3; D: TRBD2; V: TRBV6-6; CDR3: CSLAAMRTDTQYF; DNA: TGCTCCCTAGCGGCGATGAGAACAGATACGCAGTATTTT
size: few; J: TRBJ2-1; D: -; V: TRBV19; CDR3: CASSPQGQGGNEQFF; DNA: TGTGCCAGTAGTCCCCAGGGTCAGGGGGGCAATGAGCAGTTCTTC
size: -; J: TRBJ2-3; D: TRBD2; V: TRBV25-1; CDR3: CASSGIDTDTQYF; DNA: TGTGCCTCGAGCGGGATTGACACAGATACGCAGTATTTT
size: -; J: TRBJ2-7; D: -; V: TRBV7-6; CDR3: CASSLDIGDTYEQYF; DNA: TGTGCCAGCAGCTTAGATATAGGGGATACCTACGAGCAGTACTTC
size: -; J: TRBJ2-3; D: -; V: TRBV19; CDR3: CASSIHALFGTDTQYF; DNA: TGTGCCAGTAGTATCCACGCCCTATTTGGCACAGATACGCAGTATTTT
size: few; J: TRBJ1-2; D: TRBD1; V: TRBV7-9; CDR3: CASSPRTGLNYGYTF; DNA: TGTGCCAGCAGCCCGCGGACAGGGCTTAACTATGGCTACACCTTC
size: -; J: TRBJ2-2; D: -; V: TRBV27; CDR3: CASSLFLAINTGELFF; DNA: TGTGCCAGCAGTTTATTTCTAGCAATCAACACCGGGGAGCTGTTTTTT
size: -; J: TRBJ1-1; D: -; V: TRBV4-1; CDR3: CASSRLQGMKTEAFF; DNA: TGCGCCAGCAGCCGACTACAGGGTATGAAGACTGAAGCTTTCTTT
size: once; J: TRBJ2-2; D: TRBD2; V: TRBV7-9; CDR3: CASSYRETSGYTGELFF; DNA: TGTGCCAGCAGTTACCGTGAGACTAGCGGATACACCGGGGAGCTGTTTTTT
size: -; J: TRBJ2-7; D: TRBD1; V: TRBV5-1; CDR3: CASSFGQGPLHEQYF; DNA: TGCGCCAGCAGCTTTGGACAGGGCCCACTGCACGAGCAGTACTTC
size: few; J: TRBJ1-4; D: -; V: TRBV29-1; CDR3: CSVNDRLNEKLFF; DNA: TGCAGCGTTAATGACAGGCTTAATGAAAAACTGTTTTTT
size: few; J: TRBJ2-5; D: TRBD1; V: TRBV5-1; CDR3: CASSLGGTGGETQYF; DNA: TGCGCCAGCAGCTTGGGAGGGACAGGGGGAGAGACCCAGTACTTC
size: few; J: TRBJ1-2; D: -; V: TRBV15; CDR3: CATSRDPVNYGYTF; DNA: TGTGCCACCAGCAGAGATCCCGTTAACTATGGCTACACCTTC
size: -; J: TRBJ2-7; D: -; V: TRBV11-2; CDR3: CASSLVAGGRYEQYF; DNA: TGTGCCAGCAGCTTGGTGGCAGGGGGGCGCTACGAGCAGTACTTC
size: -; J: TRBJ1-1; D: -; V: TRBV10-3; CDR3: CAISVGLGANLGAFF; DNA: TGTGCCATCAGTGTAGGGTTAGGGGCCAATTTGGGAGCTTTCTTT
size: -; J: TRBJ2-7; D: -; V: TRBV2; CDR3: CASSEVGGYEQYF; DNA: TGTGCCAGCAGTGAAGTGGGGGGCTACGAGCAGTACTTC
size: -; J: TRBJ2-7; D: -; V: TRBV5-1; CDR3: CASSLDPGREQYF; DNA: TGCGCCAGCAGCTTGGACCCGGGTCGCGAGCAGTACTTC
size: -; J: TRBJ2-3; D: -; V: TRBV28; CDR3: CASSPRGAGTDTQYF; DNA: TGTGCCAGCTCCCCTAGGGGTGCCGGCACAGATACGCAGTATTTT
size: -; J: TRBJ1-2; D: -; V: TRBV30; CDR3: CAWISPGGWKGYTF; DNA: TGTGCCTGGATCTCCCCGGGGGGGTGGAAGGGCTACACCTTC
size: -; J: TRBJ1-1; D: -; V: TRBV27; CDR3: CASALRFRIAEAFF; DNA: TGTGCCAGCGCCCTGCGGTTTCGGATAGCTGAAGCTTTCTTT
size: -; J: TRBJ2-1; D: TRBD1; V: TRBV5-1; CDR3: CASRRQGGYEQFF; DNA: TGCGCCAGCCGCCGACAGGGGGGCTATGAGCAGTTCTTC
size: -; J: TRBJ1-2; D: -; V: TRBV7-9; CDR3: CASSPGTQYGYTF; DNA: TGTGCCAGCAGCCCAGGGACTCAGTATGGCTACACCTTC
size: -; J: TRBJ2-3; D: TRBD2; V: TRBV29-1; CDR3: CSVEEASGRNTQYF; DNA: TGCAGCGTTGAAGAAGCTAGCGGGAGGAATACGCAGTATTTT
size: -; J: TRBJ1-5; D: -; V: TRBV4-1; CDR3: CASSQSPGLALRDQPQHF; DNA: TGCGCCAGCAGCCAGTCACCGGGACTGGCCCTCCGGGATCAGCCCCAGCATTTT
size: -; J: TRBJ2-3; D: TRBD2; V: TRBV29-1; CDR3: CSVASGAPTDTQYF; DNA: TGCAGCGTGGCTAGCGGAGCTCCCACAGATACGCAGTATTTT
size: -; J: TRBJ2-7; D: TRBD2; V: TRBV5-6; CDR3: CASSLWTSGSSYEQYF; DNA: TGTGCCAGCAGCTTGTGGACTAGCGGGAGTTCCTACGAGCAGTACTTC
size: -; J: TRBJ2-3; D: -; V: TRBV10-3; CDR3: CAINPRTGITDTQYF; DNA: TGTGCCATCAATCCCCGGACTGGGATAACAGATACGCAGTATTTT